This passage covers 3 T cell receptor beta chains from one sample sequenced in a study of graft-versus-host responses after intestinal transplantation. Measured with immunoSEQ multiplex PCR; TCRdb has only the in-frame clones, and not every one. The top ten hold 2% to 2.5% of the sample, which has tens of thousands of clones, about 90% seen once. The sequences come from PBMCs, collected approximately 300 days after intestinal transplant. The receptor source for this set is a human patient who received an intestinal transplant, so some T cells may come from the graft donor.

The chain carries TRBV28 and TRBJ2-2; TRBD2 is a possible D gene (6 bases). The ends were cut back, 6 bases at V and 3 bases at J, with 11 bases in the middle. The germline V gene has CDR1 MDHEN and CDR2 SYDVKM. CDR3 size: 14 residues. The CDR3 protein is CASRLWGDTGELFF. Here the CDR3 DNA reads TGTGCCAGCAGGCTATGGGGGGACACCGGGGAGCTGTTTTTT.

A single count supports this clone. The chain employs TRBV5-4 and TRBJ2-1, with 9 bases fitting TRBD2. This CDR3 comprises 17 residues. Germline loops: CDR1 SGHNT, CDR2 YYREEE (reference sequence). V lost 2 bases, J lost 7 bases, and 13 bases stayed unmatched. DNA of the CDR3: TGTGCCAGCAGCTTCCCCTGGGCGGGAGGGCCGGAAAATGAGCAGTTCTTC. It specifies CASSFPWAGGPENEQFF.

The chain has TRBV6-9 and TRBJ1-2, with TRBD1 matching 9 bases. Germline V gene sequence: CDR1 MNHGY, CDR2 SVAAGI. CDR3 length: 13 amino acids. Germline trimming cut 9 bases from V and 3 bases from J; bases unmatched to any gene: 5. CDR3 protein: CARRTGDHYGYTF. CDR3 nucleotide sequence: TGTGCCAGAAGGACAGGGGACCACTATGGCTACACCTTC.